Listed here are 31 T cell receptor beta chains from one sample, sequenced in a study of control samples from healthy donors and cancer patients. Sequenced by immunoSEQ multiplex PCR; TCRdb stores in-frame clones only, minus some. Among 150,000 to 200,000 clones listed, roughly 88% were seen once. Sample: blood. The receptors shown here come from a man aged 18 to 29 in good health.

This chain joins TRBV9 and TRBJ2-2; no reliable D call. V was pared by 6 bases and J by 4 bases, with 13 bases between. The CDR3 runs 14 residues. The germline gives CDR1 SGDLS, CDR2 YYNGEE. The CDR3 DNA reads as TGTGCCAGCAACCCCAATGTCGGCACCGGGGAGCTGTTTTTT. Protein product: CASNPNVGTGELFF.

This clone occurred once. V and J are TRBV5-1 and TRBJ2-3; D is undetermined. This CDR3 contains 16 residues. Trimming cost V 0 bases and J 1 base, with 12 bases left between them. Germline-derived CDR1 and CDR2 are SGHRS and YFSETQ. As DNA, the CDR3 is TGCGCCAGCAGCTTGGGGGGATACGGCGGCACAGATACGCAGTATTTT. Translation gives CASSLGGYGGTDTQYF.

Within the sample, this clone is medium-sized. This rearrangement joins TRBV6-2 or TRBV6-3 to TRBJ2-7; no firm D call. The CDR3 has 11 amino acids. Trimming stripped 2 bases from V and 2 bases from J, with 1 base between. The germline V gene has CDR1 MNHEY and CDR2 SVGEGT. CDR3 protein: CASSYAYEQYF. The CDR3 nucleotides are TGTGCCAGCAGTTACGCCTACGAGCAGTACTTC.

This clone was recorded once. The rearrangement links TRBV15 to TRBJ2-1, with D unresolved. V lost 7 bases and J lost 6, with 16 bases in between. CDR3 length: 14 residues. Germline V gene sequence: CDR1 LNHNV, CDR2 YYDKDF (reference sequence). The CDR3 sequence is CATNPTVGFNEQFF. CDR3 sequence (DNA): TGTGCCACCAACCCCACGGTAGGCTTCAATGAGCAGTTCTTC.

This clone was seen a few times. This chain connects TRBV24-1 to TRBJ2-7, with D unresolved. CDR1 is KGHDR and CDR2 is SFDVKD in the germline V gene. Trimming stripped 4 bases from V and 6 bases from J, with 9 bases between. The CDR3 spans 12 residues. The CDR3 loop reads CATSDEYGEQYF. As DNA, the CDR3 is TGTGCCACCAGTGACGAATACGGCGAGCAGTACTTC.

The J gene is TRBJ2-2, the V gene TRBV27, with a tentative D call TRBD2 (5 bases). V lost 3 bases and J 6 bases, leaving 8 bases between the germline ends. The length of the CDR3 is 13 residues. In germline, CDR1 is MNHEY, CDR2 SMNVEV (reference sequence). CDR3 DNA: TGTGCCAGCAGTTTGAGGGCGGCCGGGGAGCTGTTTTTT. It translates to CASSLRAAGELFF.

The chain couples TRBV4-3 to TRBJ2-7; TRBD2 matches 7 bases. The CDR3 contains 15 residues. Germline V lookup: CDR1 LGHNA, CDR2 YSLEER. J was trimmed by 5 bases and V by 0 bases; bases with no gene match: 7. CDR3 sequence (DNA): TGCGCCAGCAGCCAAGATTGGCGGGGGTGGGACGAGCAGTACTTC. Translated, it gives CASSQDWRGWDEQYF.

The CDR3 loop reads CATSRARRDPLRDEQFF. CDR3 DNA: TGTGCCACCAGCAGAGCCCGCCGGGACCCACTTAGGGATGAGCAGTTCTTC. The chain uses TRBV15 and TRBJ2-1; D is possibly TRBD1 or TRBD2 (5 bases each). V lost 1 base and J lost 8, with 21 bases in between. The CDR3 has 17 amino acids. Germline V gene lookup returns CDR1 LNHNV and CDR2 YYDKDF (reference sequence).

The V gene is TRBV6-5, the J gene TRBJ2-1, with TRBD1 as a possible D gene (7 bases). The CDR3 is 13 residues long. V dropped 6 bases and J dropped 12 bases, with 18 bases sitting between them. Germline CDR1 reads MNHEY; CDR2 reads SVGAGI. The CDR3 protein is CASRRGMRDRQFF. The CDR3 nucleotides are TGTGCCAGCAGGCGAGGTATGCGGGACAGGCAGTTCTTC.

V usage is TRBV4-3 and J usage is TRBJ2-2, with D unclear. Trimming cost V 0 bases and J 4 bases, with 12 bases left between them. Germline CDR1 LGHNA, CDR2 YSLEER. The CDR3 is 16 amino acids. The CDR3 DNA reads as TGCGCCAGCAGCCAAGATCGGGCAGGACGCACCGGGGAGCTGTTTTTT. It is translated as CASSQDRAGRTGELFF.

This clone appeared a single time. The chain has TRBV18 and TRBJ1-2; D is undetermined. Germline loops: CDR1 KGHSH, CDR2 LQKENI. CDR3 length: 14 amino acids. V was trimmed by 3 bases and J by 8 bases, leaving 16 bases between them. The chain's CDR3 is CASSPISSVGGYTF. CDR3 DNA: TGTGCCAGCTCACCGATCTCTTCGGTGGGGGGCTACACCTTC.

This CDR3 is CASSVRDLQETQYF. Written as DNA, the CDR3 is TGTGCCAGCAGTGTCCGGGACCTACAAGAGACCCAGTACTTC. This chain joins TRBV28 and TRBJ2-5, with D perhaps matching TRBD1 or TRBD2 (5 bases each). This CDR3 comprises 14 residues. V lost 5 bases and J 2 bases, leaving 12 bases between the germline ends. CDR1 and CDR2 from the germline V gene are MDHEN and SYDVKM.

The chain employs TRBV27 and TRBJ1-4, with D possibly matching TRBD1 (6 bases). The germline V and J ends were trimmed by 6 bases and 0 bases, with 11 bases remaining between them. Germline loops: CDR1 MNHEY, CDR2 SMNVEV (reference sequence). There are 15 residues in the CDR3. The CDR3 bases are TGTGCCAGCAGGGACAGCGCAACAACTAATGAAAAACTGTTTTTT. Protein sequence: CASRDSATTNEKLFF.

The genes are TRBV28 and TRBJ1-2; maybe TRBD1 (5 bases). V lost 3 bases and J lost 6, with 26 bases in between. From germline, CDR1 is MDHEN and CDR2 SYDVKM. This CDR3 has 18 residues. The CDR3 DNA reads TGTGCCAGCAGTTTGTCTGCTCGGGCAGGGTGGTTTCGGAATGGCTACACCTTC. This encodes CASSLSARAGWFRNGYTF.

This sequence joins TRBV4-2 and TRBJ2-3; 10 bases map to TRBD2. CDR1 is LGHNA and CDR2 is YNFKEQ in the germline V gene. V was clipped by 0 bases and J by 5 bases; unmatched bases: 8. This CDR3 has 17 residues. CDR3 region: CASSQDWSGGAGDTQYF. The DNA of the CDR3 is TGTGCCAGCAGCCAAGATTGGAGCGGGGGGGCCGGAGATACGCAGTATTTT.

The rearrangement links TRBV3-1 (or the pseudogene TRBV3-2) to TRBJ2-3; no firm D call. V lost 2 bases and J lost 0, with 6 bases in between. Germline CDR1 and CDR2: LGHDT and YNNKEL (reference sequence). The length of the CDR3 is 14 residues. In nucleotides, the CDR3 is TGTGCCAGCAGCCAAAGGGTGAGCACAGATACGCAGTATTTT. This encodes CASSQRVSTDTQYF.

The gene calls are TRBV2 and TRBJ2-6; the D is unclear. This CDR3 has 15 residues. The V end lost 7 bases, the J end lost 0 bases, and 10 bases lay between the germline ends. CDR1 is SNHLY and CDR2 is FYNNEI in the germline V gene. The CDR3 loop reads CASITQSSGANVLTF. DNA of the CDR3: TGTGCCAGCATAACACAGAGCTCTGGGGCCAACGTCCTGACTTTC.

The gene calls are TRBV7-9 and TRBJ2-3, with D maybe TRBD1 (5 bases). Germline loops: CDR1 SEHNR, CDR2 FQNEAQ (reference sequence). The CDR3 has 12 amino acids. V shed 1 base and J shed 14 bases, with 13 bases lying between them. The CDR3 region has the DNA TGTGCCAGCAGCTTAGAGGGGCGCCAGGGGTATTTT. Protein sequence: CASSLEGRQGYF.

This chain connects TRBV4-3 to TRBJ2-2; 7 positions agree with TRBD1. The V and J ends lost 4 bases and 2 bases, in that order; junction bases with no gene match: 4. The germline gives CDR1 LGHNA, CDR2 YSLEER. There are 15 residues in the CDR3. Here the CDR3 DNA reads TGCGCCAGCAGCCCAGGGGGATTTAACACCGGGGAGCTGTTTTTT. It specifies CASSPGGFNTGELFF.

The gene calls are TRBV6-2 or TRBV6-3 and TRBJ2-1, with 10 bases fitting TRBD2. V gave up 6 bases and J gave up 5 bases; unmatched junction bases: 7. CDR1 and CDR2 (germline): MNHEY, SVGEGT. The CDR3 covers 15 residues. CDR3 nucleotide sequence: TGTGCCAGCAGCCGCACGGGACTAGCGAACAATGAGCAGTTCTTC. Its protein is CASSRTGLANNEQFF.

The CDR3 bases are TGTGCCAGCAGCTTAGATCACGGGGGGCCCGTCTACGAGCAGTACTTC. It translates to CASSLDHGGPVYEQYF. The V gene is TRBV11-3, the J gene TRBJ2-7; TRBD2 might be the D (7 bases). The CDR3 is made up of 16 amino acids. CDR1 and CDR2 from the germline V gene are SGHNT and YENEEA. Trimming cost V 0 bases and J 3 bases, with 15 bases left between them. The full variable domain, rest sourced from reference TRBV11-3 and TRBJ2-7, is EAGVVQSPRYKIIEKKQPVAFWCNPISGHNTLYWYLQNLGQGPELLIRYENEEAVDDSQLPKDRFSAERLKGVDSTLKIQPAELGDSAVYLCASSLDHGGPVYEQYFGPGTRLTVT.

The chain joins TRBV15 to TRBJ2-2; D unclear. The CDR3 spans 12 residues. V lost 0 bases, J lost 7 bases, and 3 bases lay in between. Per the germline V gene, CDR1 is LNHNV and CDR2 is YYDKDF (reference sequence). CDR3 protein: CATSRDIGELFF. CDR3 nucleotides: TGTGCCACCAGCAGAGATATCGGGGAGCTGTTTTTT. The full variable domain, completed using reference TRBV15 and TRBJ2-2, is DAMVIQNPRYQVTQFGKPVTLSCSQTLNHNVMYWYQQKSSQAPKLLFHYYDKDFNNEADTPDNFQSRRPNTSFCFLDIRSPGLGDTAMYLCATSRDIGELFFGEGSRLTVL.

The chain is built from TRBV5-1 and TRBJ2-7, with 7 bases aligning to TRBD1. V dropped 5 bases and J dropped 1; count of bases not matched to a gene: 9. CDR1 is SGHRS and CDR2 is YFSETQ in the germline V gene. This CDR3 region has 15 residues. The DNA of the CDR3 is TGCGCCAGCAGTTTTACAGGGGCCTCTTCCTACGAGCAGTACTTC. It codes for CASSFTGASSYEQYF.

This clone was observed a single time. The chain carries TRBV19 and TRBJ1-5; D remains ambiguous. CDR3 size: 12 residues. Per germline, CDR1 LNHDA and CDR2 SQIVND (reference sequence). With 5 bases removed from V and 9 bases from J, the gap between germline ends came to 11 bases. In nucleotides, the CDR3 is TGTGCCAGTAGTCCCTCACAATCGCCCCAGCATTTT. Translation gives CASSPSQSPQHF.

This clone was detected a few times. DNA for the CDR3: TGTGCCAGCTCACCAATTGCAGGGATCCAAAATTCACCCCTCCACTTT. Translation gives CASSPIAGIQNSPLHF. The chain recombines TRBV18 with TRBJ1-6, with D possibly being TRBD1 (5 bases). The V gene lost 2 bases and the J gene lost 7 bases, with 15 bases spanning the gap. The CDR3 extends over 16 amino acids. Germline V gene data show CDR1 as KGHSH and CDR2 as LQKENI.

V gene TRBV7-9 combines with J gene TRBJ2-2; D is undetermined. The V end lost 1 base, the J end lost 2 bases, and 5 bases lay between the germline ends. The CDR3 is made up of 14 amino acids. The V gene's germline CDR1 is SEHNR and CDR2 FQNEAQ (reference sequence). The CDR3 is CASSLEVNTGELFF. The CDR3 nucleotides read TGTGCCAGCAGCTTAGAGGTTAACACCGGGGAGCTGTTTTTT.

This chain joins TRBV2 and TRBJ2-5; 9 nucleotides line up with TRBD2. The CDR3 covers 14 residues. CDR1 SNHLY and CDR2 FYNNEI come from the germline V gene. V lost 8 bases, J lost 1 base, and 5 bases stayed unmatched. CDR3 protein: CASSRGGRQETQYF. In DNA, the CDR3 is TGTGCCAGCTCGCGGGGGGGCCGCCAAGAGACCCAGTACTTC.

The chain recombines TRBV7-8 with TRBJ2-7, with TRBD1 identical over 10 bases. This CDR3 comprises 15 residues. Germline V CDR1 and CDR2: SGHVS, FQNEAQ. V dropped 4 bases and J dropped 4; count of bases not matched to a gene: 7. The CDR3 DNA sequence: TGTGCCAGCAGCTCGCAGGACAGGGGGAGGTACGAGCAGTACTTC. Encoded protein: CASSSQDRGRYEQYF.

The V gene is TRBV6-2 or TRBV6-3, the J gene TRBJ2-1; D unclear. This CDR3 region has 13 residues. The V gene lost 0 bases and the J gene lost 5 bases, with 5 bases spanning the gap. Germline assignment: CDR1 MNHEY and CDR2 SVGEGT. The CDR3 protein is CASSYSEHNEQFF. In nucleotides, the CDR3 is TGTGCCAGCAGTTACTCGGAGCACAATGAGCAGTTCTTC.

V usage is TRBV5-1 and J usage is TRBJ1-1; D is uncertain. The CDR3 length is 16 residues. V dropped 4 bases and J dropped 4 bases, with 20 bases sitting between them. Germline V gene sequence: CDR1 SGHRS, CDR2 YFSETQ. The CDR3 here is CASSLTGGRGITEAFF. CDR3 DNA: TGCGCCAGCAGCCTTACGGGCGGGAGAGGCATCACTGAAGCTTTCTTT. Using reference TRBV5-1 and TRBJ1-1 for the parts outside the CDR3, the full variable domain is KAGVTQTPRYLIKTRGQQVTLSCSPISGHRSVSWYQQTPGQGLQFLFEYFSETQRNKGNFPGRFSGRQFSNSRSEMNVSTLELGDSALYLCASSLTGGRGITEAFFGQGTRLTVV.

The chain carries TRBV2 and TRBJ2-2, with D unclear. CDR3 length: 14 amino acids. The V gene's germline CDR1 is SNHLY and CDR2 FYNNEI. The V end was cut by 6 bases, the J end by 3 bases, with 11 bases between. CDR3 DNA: TGTGCCAGCAGGGTCTCTCGAGACACCGGGGAGCTGTTTTTT. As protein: CASRVSRDTGELFF.